The clone carrying this TCR beta chain has just a few counts. Measured with immunoSEQ multiplex PCR; TCRdb has only the in-frame clones, and not every one. The table has about 820,000 clones, over 90% seen once. The data are from a study of shared clonotypes between healthy human individuals. Naivety among CD8 cells was defined by CD45RO negativity and positive CCR7 selection, thereby excluding terminally differentiated effector memory CD45RA+ cells. The specimen sequenced was naive CD8+ T cells sorted from blood. The sequence came from a man aged 25 to 40 in good health.

CDR3 nucleotide sequence: TGTGCCAGCAGCCCAGACCCGGCGGGGGGGCTCGGCTACACCTTC. This gives the protein CASSPDPAGGLGYTF. The chain uses TRBV7-8 and TRBJ1-2; tentative D call: TRBD1 (6 bases). Germline V gene sequence: CDR1 SGHVS, CDR2 FQNEAQ. The V end was cut by 5 bases, the J end by 8 bases, with 21 bases between. CDR3 size: 15 residues.